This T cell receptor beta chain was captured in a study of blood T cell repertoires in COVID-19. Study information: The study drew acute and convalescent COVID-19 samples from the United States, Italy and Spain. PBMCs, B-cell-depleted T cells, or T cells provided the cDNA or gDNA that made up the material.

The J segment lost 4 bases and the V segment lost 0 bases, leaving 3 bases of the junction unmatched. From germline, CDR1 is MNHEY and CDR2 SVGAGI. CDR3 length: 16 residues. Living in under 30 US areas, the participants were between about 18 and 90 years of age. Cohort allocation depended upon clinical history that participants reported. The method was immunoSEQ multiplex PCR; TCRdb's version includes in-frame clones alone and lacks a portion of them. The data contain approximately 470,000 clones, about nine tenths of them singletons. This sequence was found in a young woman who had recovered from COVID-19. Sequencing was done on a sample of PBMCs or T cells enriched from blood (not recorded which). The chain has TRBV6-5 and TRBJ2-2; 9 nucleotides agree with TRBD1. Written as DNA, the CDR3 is TGTGCCAGCAGTTACTCCGGGACAGGGCCCACCGGGGAGCTGTTTTTT. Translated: CASSYSGTGPTGELFF.